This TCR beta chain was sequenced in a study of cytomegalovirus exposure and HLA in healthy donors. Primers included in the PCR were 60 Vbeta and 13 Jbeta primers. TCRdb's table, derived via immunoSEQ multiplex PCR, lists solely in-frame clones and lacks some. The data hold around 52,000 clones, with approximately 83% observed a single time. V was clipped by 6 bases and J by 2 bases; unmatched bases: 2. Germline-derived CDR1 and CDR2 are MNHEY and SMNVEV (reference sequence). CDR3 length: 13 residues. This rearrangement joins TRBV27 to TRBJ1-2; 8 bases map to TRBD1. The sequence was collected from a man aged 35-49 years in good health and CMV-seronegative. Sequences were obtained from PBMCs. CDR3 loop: CASRDRVNYGYTF. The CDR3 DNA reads TGTGCCAGCAGGGACAGGGTAAACTATGGCTACACCTTC.